This T cell receptor (beta chain) was sequenced in a study of graft-versus-host responses after intestinal transplantation. As for the study in general: Once they had received anti-thymocyte globulin induction, all recipients took tacrolimus and steroids for approximately three years. Broader study findings: GvH clones were found in recipient marrow; some appeared first in ileum or blood. Allograft clonal ratios (graft-versus-host to host-versus-graft) were high in patients who had graft-donor T cell macrochimerism. Peak GvH clone levels in circulation were associated with early post-transplant HvG declines.

Using immunoSEQ multiplex PCR, the repertoire was profiled, and TCRdb retains in-frame clones only, with some absent. This table holds 50,000 or so clones, roughly 89% found once. Regarding this clone: The antigen is unknown.

This CDR3 is built from 15 residues. Germline CDR1 SGHVT, CDR2 SQSDAQ. The trim removed 1 base at V and 0 bases at J, leaving 3 bases unmatched. This material consisted of PBMCs, taken roughly 120 days after intestinal transplantation. The chain couples TRBV7-4 to TRBJ2-7, with TRBD1 matching over 7 bases. The TCR comes from a human patient who received an intestinal transplant, so some T cells may come from the graft donor. CDR3 in amino acids: CASSLDRGLSYEQYF. CDR3 coding DNA: TGTGCCAGCAGCTTAGATAGGGGGCTCTCCTACGAGCAGTACTTC. The full variable domain, its missing parts supplied by reference TRBV7-4 and TRBJ2-7, is GAGVSQSPRYKVAKRGRDVALRCDSISGHVTLYWYRQTLGQGSEVLTYSQSDAQRDKSGRPSGRFSAERPERSVSTLKIQRTEQGDSAVYLCASSLDRGLSYEQYFGPGTRLTVT.